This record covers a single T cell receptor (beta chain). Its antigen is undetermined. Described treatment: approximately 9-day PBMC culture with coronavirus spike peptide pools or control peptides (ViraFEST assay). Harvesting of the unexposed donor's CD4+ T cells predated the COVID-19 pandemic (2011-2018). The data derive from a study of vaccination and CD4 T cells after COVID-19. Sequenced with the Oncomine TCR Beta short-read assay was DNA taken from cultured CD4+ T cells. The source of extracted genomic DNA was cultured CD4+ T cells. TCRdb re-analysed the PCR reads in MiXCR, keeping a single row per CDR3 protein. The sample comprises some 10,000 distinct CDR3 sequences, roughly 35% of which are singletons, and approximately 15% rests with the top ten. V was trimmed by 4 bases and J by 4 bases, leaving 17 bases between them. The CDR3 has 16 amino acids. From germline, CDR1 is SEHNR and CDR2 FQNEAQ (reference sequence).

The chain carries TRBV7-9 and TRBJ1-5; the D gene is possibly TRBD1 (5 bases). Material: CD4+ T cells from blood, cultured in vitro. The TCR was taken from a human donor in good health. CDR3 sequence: CASSSLDTVGNQPQHF. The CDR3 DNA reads TGTGCCAGCAGCTCCCTGGACACAGTCGGGAATCAGCCCCAGCATTTT. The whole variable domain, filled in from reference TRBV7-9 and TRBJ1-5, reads DTGVSQNPRHKITKRGQNVTFRCDPISEHNRLYWYRQTLGQGPEFLTYFQNEAQLEKSRLLSDRFSAERPKGSFSTLEIQRTEQGDSAMYLCASSSLDTVGNQPQHFGDGTRLSIL.